This T cell receptor beta chain was profiled in a study of blood T cell repertoires in COVID-19 (dated by TCRdb to the early 2020s). Notes on the research overall: Samples from collaborators originated in the United States, Italy and Spain and spanned both the acute and convalescent phases of COVID-19. The prospective study material was composed of cDNA or gDNA derived from T cells, B-cell-depleted T cells, or PBMCs. Deeply sampled blood TCRbeta repertoires from subjects exposed to, actively infected with, or recovered from COVID-19 were included in the dataset. The repertoires were made available in a free public database intended to serve as a resource for research on the immune response to SARS-CoV-2. The samples were drawn from the first 160 participants of the ongoing ImmuneRACE study and from some 1,300 subjects provided by 6 global collaborators. Sample metadata almost always included a de-identified subject ID, COVID-19 status, age in years and sex. HLA class I and class II types, where available, came from metadata supplied by the sample provider rather than from assay-based typing. Study-level results and caveats: The quantity of clinical and demographic metadata differed by source and by participant and was supplied without curation.

TCRbeta CDR3 regions were amplified from genomic DNA using the immunoSEQ Assay, a bias-controlled multiplex PCR. The paper's data handling went like this. The number of nucleated cells in each sample was estimated from the amplification of reference gene primers within the assay. To quantify the absolute abundance of each unique TCRbeta CDR3 rearrangement, sequence reads were collapsed and filtered. For each sample, productive Simpson clonality was calculated by taking the square root of Simpson's diversity index across productive rearrangements. TCRdb mirrors the immuneACCESS table, restricted to in-frame sequences. Some clones are absent from its copies; in checked studies, under half trace to an unresolved V gene, and the reason for the others is unknown. V and J calls and clone size are as listed in that table; D and trimming were resolved from the DNA. The sample profile shows approximately 450,000 clones; roughly 91% of them were found once. The ten most abundant clones make up 4.3% of the sample.

Each collaborating institution followed its own protocols to collect whole blood in K2EDTA tubes. For TCRbeta analysis, collaborators shipped samples in one of three forms: frozen whole blood, isolated PBMCs, or DNA extracted from either of those sample types. This clone was picked up one time. Its antigen specificity is not known. Qualities for individual bases were not recorded, and no much larger clone is one base off. Spanning cysteine to phenylalanine, the CDR3 consists of 17 amino acids. Only the CDR3 region is kept as DNA, spanning 51 bases read in frame from base 1. According to the germline V gene (reference sequence), CDR1 reads LNHDA and CDR2 reads SQIVND. Trimming leaves V shorter by 6 bases and J shorter by 6 bases, with the junction holding 17 bases beyond the gene matches.

The rearranged chain carries TRBV19 and TRBJ1-2, with 9 bases in between that match TRBD1. Sequencing was performed on peripheral blood. The TCR was taken from a woman under 40 with acute or convalescent COVID-19. The CDR3 amino acid sequence is: CASRPGQGRDGLDGYTF. Here is the DNA: TGTGCCAGTAGGCCGGGACAGGGACGCGATGGTCTAGATGGCTACACCTTC.